This TCR beta chain was observed in a study of T-cell reconstitution after alpha-beta-depleted transplantation in children. Germline CDR1 and CDR2: SGHKS and YYEKEE (reference sequence). The CDR3 sequence is 15 residues long. V lost 4 bases and J 7 bases, leaving 18 bases between the germline ends. This clonotype has a count of ten or more. Unique molecular identifiers tagged the TCRbeta library. TCRdb processed the PCR reads anew with MiXCR; each CDR3 protein has one entry. The sample records about 240,000 distinct CDR3 sequences, about 26% being singletons. This chain uses TRBV5-5 with TRBJ2-1; D possibly corresponds to TRBD1 (6 bases). The clonotype originates from a girl aged 2 to 10 with Fanconi anemia, due to receive a stem cell transplant. The starting material was PBMCs, obtained before TCRalphabeta/CD19-depleted stem cell transplant. The CDR3 loop reads CASSGTPSFGNEQFF. The CDR3 DNA reads TGTGCCAGCAGCGGGACACCTTCTTTTGGTAATGAGCAGTTCTTC.